This TCR beta chain is from a study of regulatory T cells in long-lasting Graves disease. Time point indicated: newly diagnosed GD, antithyroid drugs for less than 3 months. The TCR library was made from RNA extracted from PBMCs. iRepertoire HTBI primers and Arm-PCR of CDR3 regions built TCR beta libraries. One entry per CDR3 protein results from TCRdb running MiXCR on the multiplex PCR reads. The data show 350,000 to 500,000 distinct CDR3 sequences, 14% seen once. This clonotype has ten or more counts. V lost 8 bases and J lost 2, with 16 bases in between. The germline CDR1 and CDR2 sequences are MDHEN and SYDVKM. This CDR3 comprises 14 residues. The sample was also linked to a second study, of T cells in Graves' hyperthyroidism and ophthalmopathy.

The sample was peripheral blood mononuclear cells (PBMCs), taken at new diagnosis, from a patient treated with antithyroid drugs. The rearrangement joins TRBV28 to TRBJ2-7; the D is unclear. This TCR came from a woman between 50 and 59 years old with Graves disease. The CDR3 is CASFGNEVTYEQYF. Written as DNA, the CDR3 is TGTGCCAGCTTTGGTAACGAAGTGACCTACGAGCAGTACTTC.